These 27 T cell receptor beta chains share one sample of origin, sequenced in a study of blood T cell repertoires in COVID-19. Using immunoSEQ multiplex PCR, the repertoire was profiled, and TCRdb retains in-frame clones only, with some absent. The table includes approximately 290,000 clones, approximately 90% detected once. The specimen sequenced was PBMCs or T cells enriched from blood (not recorded which). The receptor source for this set is a woman aged 25 to 39 who had recovered from COVID-19.

V and J are TRBV7-9 and TRBJ2-7; TRBD2 might be the D (5 bases). V lost 5 bases, J lost 4 bases, and 12 bases lay in between. CDR3 length equals 13 residues. Germline V lookup: CDR1 SEHNR, CDR2 FQNEAQ (reference sequence). The CDR3 DNA is TGTGCCAGCAGCCGCCCCACTAGTTACGAGCAGTACTTC. It specifies CASSRPTSYEQYF.

The table lists this clone with a count of one. This chain links TRBV18 with TRBJ1-1; tentatively, D is TRBD1 (6 bases). The germline V gene has CDR1 KGHSH and CDR2 LQKENI. The CDR3 is made up of 13 amino acids. Trimming removed 4 bases from V and 4 bases from J, with 10 bases in between. For the CDR3, the DNA is TGTGCCAGCTCACAAGGACAGATCACTGAAGCTTTCTTT. It specifies CASSQGQITEAFF.

The chain joins TRBV7-2 to TRBJ1-1, with 7 bases matching TRBD1. The CDR3 has 14 amino acids. Per germline, CDR1 SGHTA and CDR2 FQGNSA. Unmatched junction bases numbered 3, after V lost 5 bases and J lost 0 bases. The CDR3 DNA reads as TGTGCCAGCAGCCAGGGACAGTTGAACACTGAAGCTTTCTTT. This encodes CASSQGQLNTEAFF. Supplemented by reference TRBV7-2 and TRBJ1-1, the full variable domain reads GAGVSQSPSNKVTEKGKDVELRCDPISGHTALYWYRQSLGQGLEFLIYFQGNSAPDKSGLPSDRFSAERTGGSVSTLTIQRTQQEDSAVYLCASSQGQLNTEAFFGQGTRLTVV.

The rearrangement uses TRBV5-4 and TRBJ2-3; TRBD2 matches at 11 bases. Germline CDR1 reads SGHNT; CDR2 reads YYREEE (reference sequence). The CDR3 has 17 residues. The V gene end was trimmed by 1 base and the J gene end by 0 bases; junction bases not matched to a gene: 4. CDR3 nucleotide sequence: TGTGCCAGCAGCTTGACTAGCGGGAGCTCTAGCACAGATACGCAGTATTTT. This encodes CASSLTSGSSSTDTQYF.

V is TRBV28 and J is TRBJ1-5; D not resolved. Germline CDR1 MDHEN, CDR2 SYDVKM. The CDR3 is 16 amino acids. V lost 7 bases and J 3 bases, leaving 19 bases between the germline ends. The CDR3 spells CASTPWTDSFNQPQHF. As DNA, the CDR3 is TGTGCCAGCACCCCTTGGACGGACTCTTTCAATCAGCCCCAGCATTTT.

This sequence joins TRBV27 and TRBJ2-2, with TRBD2 identical over 9 bases. CDR1 and CDR2 from the germline V gene are MNHEY and SMNVEV (reference sequence). The V gene end was trimmed by 6 bases and the J gene end by 5 bases; junction bases not matched to a gene: 4. The CDR3 has 14 residues. The CDR3 loop reads CASSWRGGTGELFF. The DNA for the CDR3 is TGTGCCAGCAGCTGGCGGGGGGGGACCGGGGAGCTGTTTTTT.

This clone was observed a few times. J is TRBJ1-3 and V is TRBV9; D call uncertain. Germline CDR1 is SGDLS and CDR2 is YYNGEE. This CDR3 region has 14 residues. The ends were cut back, 4 bases at V and 0 bases at J, with 8 bases in the middle. The CDR3 sequence: CASSPRSSGNTIYF. CDR3 in DNA: TGTGCCAGCAGCCCCAGGTCCTCTGGAAACACCATATATTTT.

The chain links TRBV18 to TRBJ2-1, with unresolved D. The CDR3 is 12 amino acids. Between the trimmed V and J ends, which lost 3 bases and 5 bases, there was a span of 5 bases. Germline V gene sequence: CDR1 KGHSH, CDR2 LQKENI. CDR3 loop: CASSPRDNEQFF. For the CDR3, the DNA is TGTGCCAGCTCACCTCGGGACAATGAGCAGTTCTTC.

This rearrangement joins TRBV6-4 to TRBJ2-3; TRBD1 is a possible D gene (5 bases). This CDR3 comprises 15 residues. V was cut by 5 bases and J by 0 bases, with 12 bases left in between. The germline V gene has CDR1 MRHNA and CDR2 SNTAGT. CDR3 DNA: TGTGCCAGCAGTACCGACAGTGCTAGCACAGATACGCAGTATTTT. It codes for CASSTDSASTDTQYF.

The chain has TRBV15 and TRBJ2-1, with TRBD2 matching over 9 bases. The germline CDR1 and CDR2 sequences are LNHNV and YYDKDF (reference sequence). V lost 0 bases, J lost 5 bases, and 5 bases stayed unmatched. This CDR3 spans 16 amino acids. CDR3 amino acids: CATSRDKGLADNEQFF. The CDR3 region has the DNA TGTGCCACCAGCAGAGATAAGGGACTAGCAGACAATGAGCAGTTCTTC.

Only one count was recorded for this clone. The chain recombines TRBV11-2 with TRBJ1-1; 8 bases are a match to TRBD1. CDR1 SGHAT and CDR2 FQNNGV come from the germline V gene. The junction had 4 bases not matched to a gene; V was cut back by 7 bases and J by 3 bases. CDR3 length equals 13 residues. The CDR3 here is CASTRQGYTEAFF. DNA for the CDR3: TGTGCCAGCACCCGACAGGGGTACACTGAAGCTTTCTTT.

This clone was seen a few times. The chain couples TRBV27 to TRBJ2-7, with 11 nucleotides matching TRBD2. With 3 bases clipped from V and 4 bases from J, the junction kept 8 bases outside the gene matches. CDR3 size: 16 residues. Germline CDR1 reads MNHEY; CDR2 reads SMNVEV (reference sequence). The CDR3 reads CASSLLIAGGSYEQYF. For the CDR3, the DNA is TGTGCCAGCAGTTTGTTAATAGCGGGAGGGTCGTACGAGCAGTACTTC.

This clone came up once. This chain links TRBV29-1 with TRBJ2-1, with a tentative D call TRBD1 (6 bases). The V end lost 4 bases, the J end lost 6 bases, and 16 bases lay between the germline ends. CDR3 size: 14 residues. Germline assignment: CDR1 SQVTM and CDR2 ANQGSEA. The CDR3 region has the DNA TGCAGCGTTGTTGGGCAGGGGCGGCCCAATGAGCAGTTCTTC. This gives the protein CSVVGQGRPNEQFF.

This clone was recorded a few times. The chain uses TRBV2 and TRBJ2-1; perhaps TRBD1 as D (6 bases). Trimming cost V 2 bases and J 6 bases, with 17 bases left between them. The CDR3 spans 16 residues. CDR1 is SNHLY, CDR2 FYNNEI, per germline. CDR3 in amino acids: CASSEYLDKGGNEQFF. The CDR3 bases are TGTGCCAGCAGTGAATACTTGGACAAAGGGGGCAATGAGCAGTTCTTC.

V and J are TRBV6-2 or TRBV6-3 and TRBJ2-5; 12 bases agree with TRBD1. Germline V gene sequence: CDR1 MNHEY, CDR2 SVGEGT. V lost 6 bases and J lost 5; bases outside the gene matches: 22. The CDR3 has 20 amino acids. DNA of the CDR3: TGTGCCAGCAGCCTAAACCTTTCCCAACGGGGACAGGGGGCTAAGGAGACCCAGTACTTC. Translated, it gives CASSLNLSQRGQGAKETQYF.

This clone was picked up one time. The genes are TRBV6-2 or TRBV6-3 and TRBJ1-6; no reliable D call. V lost 5 bases to trimming and J lost 13 bases, with 15 bases between them. The CDR3 consists of 13 residues. Germline-derived CDR1 and CDR2 are MNHEY and SVGEGT. Written as DNA, the CDR3 is TGTGCCAGCAGTACAAGTCCTCCGTTGCCCCTCCACTTT. It codes for CASSTSPPLPLHF.

This clone has just one count. This chain joins TRBV9 and TRBJ2-7, with D perhaps TRBD1 (6 bases). The CDR3 covers 14 residues. V lost 0 bases, J lost 2 bases, and 9 bases lay in between. Germline lookup yields CDR1 SGDLS and CDR2 YYNGEE. The CDR3 sequence: CASSVEGHPYEQYF. CDR3 bases: TGTGCCAGCAGCGTAGAGGGACATCCCTACGAGCAGTACTTC.

J is TRBJ1-1 and V is TRBV7-3, with D unresolved. Trimming took 3 bases from V and 1 from J, leaving 12 bases between them. Germline loops: CDR1 SGHTA, CDR2 FQGTGA. This CDR3 has 15 residues. The CDR3, as DNA: TGTGCCAGCAGCTTTAGTGAAGTAACGAACACTGAAGCTTTCTTT. It specifies CASSFSEVTNTEAFF.

J is TRBJ2-7 and V is TRBV5-4; 9 bases fit TRBD2. V was clipped by 4 bases and J by 2 bases; unmatched bases: 7. This CDR3 has 15 amino acids. Germline CDR1 SGHNT, CDR2 YYREEE (reference sequence). CDR3 sequence: CASSPQTSGTYEQYF. CDR3 sequence (DNA): TGTGCCAGCAGCCCACAGACTAGCGGAACCTACGAGCAGTACTTC. The whole variable domain, filled in from reference TRBV5-4 and TRBJ2-7, reads ETGVTQSPTHLIKTRGQQVTLRCSSQSGHNTVSWYQQALGQGPQFIFQYYREEENGRGNFPPRFSGLQFPNYSSELNVNALELDDSALYLCASSPQTSGTYEQYFGPGTRLTVT.

The V and J genes are TRBV11-2 and TRBJ2-2; D is ambiguous. The CDR3 extends over 16 amino acids. The V gene lost 2 bases and the J gene lost 2 bases, with 12 bases spanning the gap. Germline V gene data show CDR1 as SGHAT and CDR2 as FQNNGV. CDR3 amino acids: CASSLYRVRNTGELFF. The CDR3 coding sequence is TGTGCCAGCAGCTTATACCGGGTCCGTAACACCGGGGAGCTGTTTTTT.

This chain connects TRBV19 to TRBJ1-4; D unresolved. Deletions cut 6 bases from V and 2 bases from J, with 13 bases between. The length of the CDR3 is 15 residues. Germline-derived CDR1 and CDR2 are LNHDA and SQIVND (reference sequence). The CDR3 spells CASRPSTTTNEKLFF. CDR3 DNA: TGTGCCAGTAGACCGTCGACAACCACTAATGAAAAACTGTTTTTT.

The table lists this clone with a count of one. The rearrangement uses TRBV30 and TRBJ1-1; D not resolved. V lost 3 bases and J 4 bases, leaving 12 bases between the germline ends. Germline lookup yields CDR1 GTSNPN and CDR2 SVGIG (reference sequence). CDR3 size: 13 residues. CDR3 loop: CAWREGGGTEAFF. CDR3 coding DNA: TGTGCCTGGAGGGAGGGTGGAGGCACTGAAGCTTTCTTT.

The chain uses TRBV5-8 and TRBJ2-7; D may be TRBD1 (6 bases). V was cut by 3 bases and J by 6 bases, with 16 bases left in between. The CDR3 totals 14 residues. Germline V gene sequence: CDR1 SGHTS, CDR2 YDEGEE. The CDR3 coding sequence is TGTGCCAGCAGCTCACCTTTACAGGGAGTCGAGCAGTACTTC. Protein: CASSSPLQGVEQYF.

The chain carries TRBV2 and TRBJ1-5; D is possibly TRBD1 (6 bases). The CDR3 runs to 12 residues. V shed 7 bases and J shed 7 bases, with 11 bases lying between them. Germline lookup yields CDR1 SNHLY and CDR2 FYNNEI. The CDR3 protein is CASTGDGQPQHF. In nucleotides, the CDR3 is TGTGCCAGCACAGGGGACGGGCAGCCCCAGCATTTT.

The chain recombines TRBV12-1 with TRBJ2-1; TRBD2, the table's D call, was not compared with the DNA. TRBV12-1 is listed as a pseudogene. CDR3 length: 17 amino acids. The chain's CDR3 is CASSLEREYSTYNEQFF. CDR3 bases: TGTGCCAGCAGCTTAGAACGGGAGTACTCTACCTACAATGAGCAGTTCTTC.

The chain is built from TRBV28 and TRBJ2-7, with D possibly TRBD1 on 5 matching bases. The CDR3 has 16 residues. The germline V gene has CDR1 MDHEN and CDR2 SYDVKM. Trimming cost V 3 bases and J 0 bases, with 15 bases left between them. The CDR3 here is CASSLEITTDSYEQYF. The CDR3 DNA reads TGTGCCAGCAGTTTGGAAATAACGACAGACTCCTACGAGCAGTACTTC.

The chain has TRBV28 and TRBJ1-2, with 8 bases that match TRBD1. Per the germline V gene, CDR1 is MDHEN and CDR2 is SYDVKM. Trimming at V came to 4 bases and at J to 5 bases, leaving 3 bases not matched to a gene. The length of the CDR3 is 13 residues. The CDR3 DNA reads TGTGCCAGCAGTTCGGGACAGGCATATGGCTACACCTTC. Residues: CASSSGQAYGYTF.